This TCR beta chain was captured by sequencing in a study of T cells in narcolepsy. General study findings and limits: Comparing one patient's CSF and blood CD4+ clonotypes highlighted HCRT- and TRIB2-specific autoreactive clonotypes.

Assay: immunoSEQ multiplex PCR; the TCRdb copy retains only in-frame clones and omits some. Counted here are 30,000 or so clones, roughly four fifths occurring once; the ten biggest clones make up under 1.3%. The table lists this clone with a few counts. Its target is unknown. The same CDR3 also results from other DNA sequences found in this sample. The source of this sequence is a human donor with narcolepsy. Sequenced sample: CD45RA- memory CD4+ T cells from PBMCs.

The CDR3 reads CASSRDRGNQPQHF. DNA for the CDR3: TGTGCCAGTAGCCGGGACAGGGGCAATCAGCCCCAGCATTTT. The gene calls are TRBV19 and TRBJ1-5; TRBD1 matches 9 bases. The V segment lost 6 bases and the J segment 2 bases; nucleotides outside the gene matches: 2. The CDR3 runs to 14 residues. Germline-derived CDR1 and CDR2 are LNHDA and SQIVND (reference sequence).